This passage covers 20 T cell receptor beta chains from one sample sequenced in a study of CXCR3-negative and CXCR3-positive naive CD8 T cells (dated by TCRdb to 2018 to 2020). Data came from a NextSeq 550. The Human TCR Profiling Kit (MiLaboratory) was used to prepare UMI-labeled 5' RACE TRB cDNA libraries. After reprocessing by TCRdb, each CDR3 protein sequence is one entry, and no DNA is given. Per the sample table, the count is over 20,000 distinct CDR3 sequences. The top ten hold less than 5% of the sample. Sequencing used naive CXCR3- CD8+ T cells from blood. The sample's cell subset or site label, in plain terms: CD45RO-CCR7+CD27+CD95- naive CD8+ T cells lacking CXCR3 (TNR3-). The receptors were sampled from a human donor in good health. Some clones in this sample may be carry-over from other donors' samples.

V usage is TRBV27 and J usage is TRBJ2-7; TCRdb names TRBD2, which stays unverified in the absence of DNA. The germline V gene encodes CDR1 MNHEY and CDR2 SMNVEV (reference sequence). The CDR3 has 13 amino acids. CDR3 amino acids: CASKMGGQVEQYF.

The J gene is TRBJ2-7, the V gene TRBV4-2; TCRdb gives TRBD1 as the D gene, but with no DNA this cannot be confirmed. This CDR3 comprises 16 residues. The V gene's germline CDR1 is LGHNA and CDR2 YNFKEQ. The CDR3: CASSQDRGQGGNEQYF.

The CDR3 loop is CSVSAGGNQPQHF. This chain joins TRBV20-1 and TRBJ1-5; TCRdb selects TRBD1, and the lack of DNA leaves this call unchecked. The CDR3 has 13 residues. Germline values: CDR1 DFQATT, CDR2 SNEGSKA (reference sequence).

V usage is TRBV11-2 and J usage is TRBJ2-2; TCRdb reports TRBD2, a call that lacks DNA to check it against. The V gene's germline CDR1 is SGHAT and CDR2 FQNNGV. This CDR3 region has 18 residues. CDR3 residues: CASSLLLAGALNTGELFF. Based on the CDR3 plus reference TRBV11-2 and TRBJ2-2, the full variable domain is EAGVAQSPRYKIIEKRQSVAFWCNPISGHATLYWYQQILGQGPKLLIQFQNNGVVDDSQLPKDRFSAERLKGVDSTLKIQPAKLEDSAVYLCASSLLLAGALNTGELFFGEGSRLTVL.

The gene calls are TRBV20-1 and TRBJ2-7; TCRdb gives TRBD2 as the D gene, but with no DNA this cannot be confirmed. CDR1 is DFQATT and CDR2 is SNEGSKA in the germline V gene (reference sequence). This CDR3 comprises 14 residues. CDR3 in amino acids: CSASEISGGYEQYF.

The rearrangement joins TRBV20-1 to TRBJ2-7. This CDR3 spans 13 amino acids. Germline assignment: CDR1 DFQATT and CDR2 SNEGSKA (reference sequence). The CDR3: CSATDAKTYEQYF.

This chain links TRBV6-2 or TRBV6-3 with TRBJ2-1; TCRdb designates TRBD1, a call that cannot be tested without DNA. The CDR3 is 14 amino acids. Germline V CDR1 and CDR2: MNHEY, SVGEGT. CDR3 amino acids: CASSGDRAVNEQFF.

The rearrangement joins TRBV15 to TRBJ2-7; TCRdb indicates TRBD2, and absent DNA this call remains unverified. The CDR3 sequence is 14 residues long. Per germline, CDR1 LNHNV and CDR2 YYDKDF (reference sequence). CDR3 in amino acids: CATSRGRGGYEQYF.

The chain uses TRBV29-1 and TRBJ2-1. The germline gives CDR1 SQVTM, CDR2 ANQGSEA. This CDR3 is 13 amino acids long. CDR3 region: CSGTAVSYNEQFF.

The V call is TRBV6-2 or TRBV6-3, the J call TRBJ2-5. The germline V gene has CDR1 MNHEY and CDR2 SVGEGT. This CDR3 is built from 15 residues. The chain's CDR3 is CASSYPIGGQETQYF.

V and J are TRBV13 and TRBJ1-2. This CDR3 is 14 amino acids long. Germline CDR1 reads PRHDT; CDR2 reads FYEKMQ (reference sequence). The CDR3 loop reads CASLARGGGYGYTF.

This clonotype ranks as medium-sized in terms of frequency. The J gene is TRBJ1-2, the V gene TRBV20-1. The CDR3 contains 14 residues. Per the germline V gene, CDR1 is DFQATT and CDR2 is SNEGSKA (reference sequence). CDR3 protein: CSARDVQSDYGYTF.

The chain links TRBV20-1 to TRBJ2-7; TCRdb designates TRBD1, a call that cannot be tested without DNA. Germline-derived CDR1 and CDR2 are DFQATT and SNEGSKA (reference sequence). This CDR3 is built from 14 residues. CDR3 loop: CSARGGDREDEQYF.

The gene calls are TRBV18 and TRBJ2-1. CDR1 is KGHSH and CDR2 is LQKENI in the germline V gene. The CDR3 sequence is 16 residues long. CDR3: CASSPYLPESYNEQFF. The full variable domain, in which reference TRBV18 and TRBJ2-1 provide the parts outside the CDR3, is NAGVMQNPRHLVRRRGQEARLRCSPMKGHSHVYWYRQLPEEGLKFMVYLQKENIIDESGMPKERFSAEFPKEGPSILRIQQVVRGDSAAYFCASSPYLPESYNEQFFGPGTRLTVL.

CDR3 protein: CASSVTPTESQETQYF. V gene TRBV28 combines with J gene TRBJ2-5; the D call from TCRdb, TRBD1, cannot be confirmed without DNA. The CDR3 length is 16 residues. Per the germline V gene, CDR1 is MDHEN and CDR2 is SYDVKM.

V usage is TRBV6-2 or TRBV6-3 and J usage is TRBJ1-1. This CDR3 comprises 13 residues. Germline-derived CDR1 and CDR2 are MNHEY and SVGEGT. The CDR3 loop is CASSDGPNTEAFF.

V is TRBV7-9 and J is TRBJ1-2. This CDR3 has 13 residues. Germline assignment: CDR1 SEHNR and CDR2 FQNEAQ (reference sequence). The CDR3 sequence is CASSLGPNYGYTF.

The chain links TRBV29-1 to TRBJ2-7. This CDR3 has 12 residues. The V gene's germline CDR1 is SQVTM and CDR2 ANQGSEA. CDR3 in amino acids: CSVVGLAYEQYF.

The chain links TRBV28 to TRBJ2-5; checking the TCRdb D call of TRBD2 is not possible without DNA. The germline V gene has CDR1 MDHEN and CDR2 SYDVKM. CDR3 size: 17 residues. The CDR3 loop reads CASSLGTSGMARETQYF.

V usage is TRBV29-1 and J usage is TRBJ1-3. Germline V gene lookup returns CDR1 SQVTM and CDR2 ANQGSEA. The CDR3 is 14 residues long. The CDR3 region is CSASTDSSGNTIYF.